Listed here are 28 T cell receptor beta chains from one sample, sequenced in a study of blood T cell repertoires in COVID-19. Assay: immunoSEQ multiplex PCR; the TCRdb copy retains only in-frame clones and omits some. The profile shows approximately 230,000 clones, just under 85% of them singletons. Sequenced material: peripheral blood. The origin of the receptors is an elderly man with acute or convalescent COVID-19.

The gene calls are TRBV21-1 and TRBJ1-1; the table's D gene call, TRBD1, was not cross checked with the DNA. TRBV21-1 is a pseudogene segment. This CDR3 has 14 residues. CDR3 sequence reads: CASSKQGAVTEAFF. The CDR3 bases are TGTGCCAGCAGCAAACAGGGGGCGGTCACTGAAGCTTTCTTT.

This clone was observed once. Here the CDR3 reads CASSKQGATYEQYF. The CDR3, as DNA: TGTGCCAGTAGTAAACAGGGGGCCACCTACGAGCAGTACTTC. The chain carries TRBV19 and TRBJ2-7; 9 positions match TRBD1. Germline CDR1 and CDR2: LNHDA and SQIVND (reference sequence). Trimming at V came to 4 bases and at J to 2 bases, leaving 3 bases not matched to a gene. The CDR3 totals 14 residues.

V and J are TRBV6-5 and TRBJ1-3; the D is unclear. This CDR3 region has 15 residues. V was cut by 6 bases and J by 0 bases, with 12 bases left in between. Per germline, CDR1 MNHEY and CDR2 SVGAGI. The CDR3 loop reads CASRAADTSGNTIYF. The CDR3 DNA is TGTGCCAGCAGAGCCGCCGACACCTCTGGAAACACCATATATTTT.

The J gene is TRBJ1-2, the V gene TRBV5-1; perhaps TRBD1 as D (5 bases). CDR1 SGHRS and CDR2 YFSETQ come from the germline V gene. Trimming pared 6 bases from V and 4 bases from J, leaving 16 bases between. The CDR3 has 14 residues. The CDR3 here is CASTLGGSTYGYTF. The CDR3 DNA is TGCGCCAGCACCCTGGGGGGGTCCACCTATGGCTACACCTTC.

The chain links TRBV18 to TRBJ2-3; D remains unclear. This CDR3 is 14 amino acids long. Germline V gene lookup returns CDR1 KGHSH and CDR2 LQKENI. V was clipped by 5 bases and J by 2 bases, with 11 bases between them. In DNA, the CDR3 is TGTGCCAGCTCATTCGACATCCTCACAGATACGCAGTATTTT. It is translated as CASSFDILTDTQYF.

The chain employs TRBV7-8 and TRBJ2-7; 10 bases fit TRBD1. Trimming cost V 5 bases and J 3 bases; bases outside gene matches: 19. This CDR3 spans 19 amino acids. Germline V lookup: CDR1 SGHVS, CDR2 FQNEAQ. CDR3 protein: CASSQFRSGTGAILYEQYF. CDR3 bases: TGTGCCAGCAGCCAATTTAGATCCGGGACAGGGGCGATTCTCTACGAGCAGTACTTC.

The chain carries TRBV6-6 and TRBJ1-6; D may be TRBD1 (5 bases). Trimming cost V 7 bases and J 3 bases, with 13 bases left between them. Germline CDR1 is MNHNY and CDR2 is SVGAGI (reference sequence). The CDR3 spans 15 residues. The DNA of the CDR3 is TGTGCCAGCACCGACAAGGGGAACTATAATTCACCCCTCCACTTT. Translating gives CASTDKGNYNSPLHF.

The CDR3 loop reads CASTDRRARRFF. CDR3 sequence (DNA): TGTGCCAGCACTGACCGACGCGCTAGGAGGTTCTTC. The chain is built from TRBV28 and TRBJ2-1; D not resolved. The CDR3 extends over 12 amino acids. Per germline, CDR1 MDHEN and CDR2 SYDVKM. V lost 7 bases and J 15 bases, leaving 19 bases between the germline ends.

J is TRBJ1-1 and V is TRBV7-2; D is perhaps TRBD1 (5 bases). Germline assignment: CDR1 SGHTA and CDR2 FQGNSA. V lost 5 bases and J 1 base, leaving 14 bases between the germline ends. This CDR3 region has 15 residues. CDR3 DNA: TGTGCCAGCAGCAGTGGGGGGAACAGGAACACTGAAGCTTTCTTT. Its protein is CASSSGGNRNTEAFF.

This clone was picked up a small number of times. The chain links TRBV19 to TRBJ1-6; D call uncertain. The V end lost 5 bases, the J end lost 8 bases, and 10 bases lay between the germline ends. The CDR3 covers 13 residues. Germline lookup yields CDR1 LNHDA and CDR2 SQIVND (reference sequence). The DNA of the CDR3 is TGTGCCAGTAGTCTATCCCCGCATTCACCCCTCCACTTT. It yields the protein CASSLSPHSPLHF. Complete variable domain (other parts from reference TRBV19 and TRBJ1-6): DGGITQSPKYLFRKEGQNVTLSCEQNLNHDAMYWYRQDPGQGLRLIYYSQIVNDFQKGDIAEGYSVSREKKESFPLTVTSAQKNPTAFYLCASSLSPHSPLHFGNGTRLTVT.

With respect to this clone: At one boundary the junction diverges from the germline segment, which might be a read error. CDR3 loop: CASSNFPDYGYTF. The CDR3 DNA is TGTGCCAGTAGTAATTTCCCGGACTACGGCTACACCTTC. The chain carries TRBV19 and TRBJ1-2, with D unresolved. CDR1 LNHDA and CDR2 SQIVND come from the germline V gene (reference sequence). CDR3 length: 13 amino acids. Together with reference TRBV19 and TRBJ1-2, the CDR3 gives the full variable domain: DGGITQSPKYLFRKEGQNVTLSCEQNLNHDAMYWYRQDPGQGLRLIYYSQIVNDFQKGDIAEGYSVSREKKESFPLTVTSAQKNPTAFYLCASSNFPDYGYTFGSGTRLTVV.

The chain couples TRBV7-9 to TRBJ1-1; 8 positions match TRBD1. Germline loops: CDR1 SEHNR, CDR2 FQNEAQ (reference sequence). The CDR3 sequence is 15 residues long. J lost 3 bases, V lost 4 bases, and 7 bases had no gene match. CDR3 residues: CASSSRTGKDTEAFF. The CDR3, as DNA: TGTGCCAGCAGCTCTCGGACAGGGAAAGACACTGAAGCTTTCTTT.

V usage is TRBV21-1 and J usage is TRBJ2-7; the tabulated D call, TRBD1, remains unverified against the DNA. TRBV21-1 is reported as a pseudogene. The CDR3 is 16 residues long. The CDR3, as DNA: TGTGCCAGCAGCAAAGAGTCGACAGGTAGCACCTACGAGCAGTACTTC. It is translated as CASSKESTGSTYEQYF.

V is TRBV5-1 and J is TRBJ2-7; 7 bases line up with TRBD1. Trimming cost V 2 bases and J 0 bases; bases outside gene matches: 2. The length of the CDR3 is 14 residues. Germline CDR1 reads SGHRS; CDR2 reads YFSETQ. CDR3 sequence reads: CASSFTGASYEQYF. CDR3 nucleotide sequence: TGCGCCAGCAGCTTTACAGGGGCCTCCTACGAGCAGTACTTC.

The chain's CDR3 is CASSASRDLNEQFF. The CDR3 DNA sequence: TGCGCCAGCAGCGCGTCGCGGGACCTCAATGAGCAGTTCTTC. The chain has TRBV5-1 and TRBJ2-1, with D perhaps TRBD2 (6 bases). V lost 4 bases to trimming and J lost 6 bases, with 14 bases between them. The CDR3 runs 14 residues. CDR1 and CDR2 (germline): SGHRS, YFSETQ.

This clone was counted once. The V and J genes are TRBV6-2 or TRBV6-3 and TRBJ1-5; D is unresolved. V was trimmed by 6 bases and J by 5 bases, leaving 11 bases between them. The CDR3 spans 13 residues. The germline V gene has CDR1 MNHEY and CDR2 SVGEGT. CDR3 amino acids: CASSPPEDQPQHF. The CDR3 nucleotides read TGTGCCAGCAGCCCCCCGGAGGATCAGCCCCAGCATTTT.

The chain carries TRBV19 and TRBJ1-2; D is possibly TRBD1 (6 bases). Germline loops: CDR1 LNHDA, CDR2 SQIVND (reference sequence). V shed 7 bases and J shed 4 bases, with 19 bases lying between them. The CDR3 extends over 15 amino acids. The CDR3 nucleotides are TGTGCCAGTACAGACAGGATAGGGGCCGGCTATGGCTACACCTTC. This codes for CASTDRIGAGYGYTF.

The gene calls are TRBV28 and TRBJ1-2; 9 bases match TRBD1. The CDR3 has 14 amino acids. Germline trimming cut 6 bases from V and 4 bases from J; bases unmatched to any gene: 6. CDR1 is MDHEN, CDR2 SYDVKM, per germline. CDR3 residues: CASSAGTGLYGYTF. The CDR3 region has the DNA TGTGCCAGCAGCGCCGGGACAGGGCTCTATGGCTACACCTTC.

The chain couples TRBV27 to TRBJ1-1; D possibly corresponds to TRBD1 (6 bases). Trimming removed 4 bases from V and 0 bases from J, with 9 bases in between. Looked up from germline, CDR1 is MNHEY and CDR2 is SMNVEV (reference sequence). The CDR3 is made up of 14 amino acids. CDR3 in DNA: TGTGCCAGCAGTTGGGCAGGGGTGAACACTGAAGCTTTCTTT. This sequence encodes CASSWAGVNTEAFF.

This rearrangement joins TRBV7-9 to TRBJ1-3, with D hard to call. The germline V and J ends were trimmed by 2 bases and 4 bases, with 12 bases remaining between them. This CDR3 is 15 amino acids long. Looked up from germline, CDR1 is SEHNR and CDR2 is FQNEAQ (reference sequence). As DNA, the CDR3 is TGTGCCAGCAGCTTACGAGGCAGCGAAGGAAACACCATATATTTT. Protein sequence: CASSLRGSEGNTIYF.

This clone was recorded only once. V and J are TRBV5-4 and TRBJ2-7, with D perhaps TRBD1 (7 bases). This CDR3 has 13 residues. V lost 10 bases to trimming and J lost 0 bases, with 14 bases between them. Looked up from germline, CDR1 is SGHNT and CDR2 is YYREEE (reference sequence). This chain's CDR3 is CAGGGGPSYEQYF. CDR3 sequence (DNA): TGTGCCGGCGGAGGGGGCCCCTCCTACGAGCAGTACTTC.

V is TRBV19 and J is TRBJ1-5; TRBD1 matches 8 bases. CDR3 length equals 17 residues. CDR1 and CDR2 from the germline V gene are LNHDA and SQIVND (reference sequence). V shed 5 bases, J shed 1 base, and the junction held 10 bases outside the gene matches. The CDR3 loop reads CASSPDPWTGSNQPQHF. The DNA of the CDR3 is TGTGCCAGTAGTCCCGACCCTTGGACAGGGAGCAATCAGCCCCAGCATTTT.

The rearrangement joins TRBV11-1 to TRBJ1-1; 7 bases are shared with TRBD1. Germline loops: CDR1 SGHAT, CDR2 FQDESV (reference sequence). The length of the CDR3 is 15 residues. V gave up 5 bases and J gave up 0 bases; unmatched junction bases: 6. The CDR3 loop is CASSDTGALNTEAFF. The CDR3 DNA reads as TGTGCCAGCAGCGACACAGGGGCTCTGAACACTGAAGCTTTCTTT.

This clone was recorded a few times. This chain links TRBV6-1 with TRBJ2-1; TRBD2 agrees at 14 bases. Germline loops: CDR1 MNHNS, CDR2 SASEGT. The CDR3 is 18 residues long. The trim removed 3 bases at V and 1 base at J, leaving 5 bases unmatched. In DNA, the CDR3 is TGTGCCAGCAGTGAGGGACTAGCGGGGGTTCGATCCTACAATGAGCAGTTCTTC. This codes for CASSEGLAGVRSYNEQFF.

J is TRBJ1-5 and V is TRBV28; 8 bases map to TRBD1. Germline lookup yields CDR1 MDHEN and CDR2 SYDVKM. The CDR3 loop spans 16 amino acids. The V gene end was trimmed by 4 bases and the J gene end by 5 bases; junction bases not matched to a gene: 10. The CDR3 spells CASSSPSRGPYQPQHF. The CDR3 DNA reads TGTGCCAGCAGTTCCCCCTCCAGGGGGCCTTATCAGCCCCAGCATTTT.

The chain employs TRBV6-5 and TRBJ1-2; D possibly corresponds to TRBD1 (5 bases). V lost 7 bases to trimming and J lost 6 bases, with 15 bases between them. CDR1 is MNHEY and CDR2 is SVGAGI in the germline V gene. This CDR3 has 13 residues. The CDR3 sequence: CASTYGGIHGYTF. The CDR3 nucleotides are TGTGCCAGCACCTACGGGGGGATCCATGGCTACACCTTC.

The chain combines TRBV5-1 with TRBJ1-1, with 10 bases that match TRBD1. Germline V lookup: CDR1 SGHRS, CDR2 YFSETQ. The V segment lost 2 bases and the J segment 5 bases; nucleotides outside the gene matches: 9. The length of the CDR3 is 16 residues. The CDR3 sequence: CASSFLVDRGPTEAFF. CDR3 nucleotide sequence: TGCGCCAGCAGCTTTTTGGTTGACAGGGGGCCAACTGAAGCTTTCTTT.

The V and J genes are TRBV18 and TRBJ1-1; D might be TRBD1 (6 bases). Germline CDR1 KGHSH, CDR2 LQKENI. Deletions cut 2 bases from V and 1 base from J, with 8 bases between. The CDR3 loop spans 14 amino acids. The CDR3 spells CASSPSGENTEAFF. The CDR3 bases are TGTGCCAGCTCACCATCAGGGGAGAACACTGAAGCTTTCTTT.